Listed below are T cell receptor beta chains from one sample, sequenced in a study of blood T cell repertoires in COVID-19. Sequencing used immunoSEQ multiplex PCR; TCRdb keeps in-frame clones, though not all of them. Of 200,000 to 250,000 clones in the sample, approximately 90% are singletons; the top ten hold 11%. Sequencing was done on a sample of PBMCs or T cells enriched from blood (not recorded which). These receptors were obtained from a man aged 25-40 years who had recovered from COVID-19. Each CDR3 is given with its conserved first and last residue. D genes are given only for firm matches. Expanded clones are given a class, and other clones once, few, many or no size at all.

TRBJ1-1	TRBD1	TRBV19	-	TGTGCCAGTAGTCTTTGGACAGGGAATGAAGCTTTCTTT	CASSLWTGNEAFF
TRBJ1-6	-	TRBV4-2	-	TGTGCCAGCAGCCAGCCTGGGCAGGGGTGGTCACCCCTCCACTTT	CASSQPGQGWSPLHF
TRBJ2-1	TRBD1	TRBV6-5	-	TGTGCCAGCAGTAACAGGGGTCACTCCTACAATGAGCAGTTCTTC	CASSNRGHSYNEQFF
TRBJ1-5	-	TRBV2	-	TGTGCCAGCAGCGTTCGAGGAAATAGCAATCAGCCCCAGCATTTT	CASSVRGNSNQPQHF
TRBJ1-2	-	TRBV3-1/TRBV3-2	-	TGTGCCAGCAGCGCCCGTAGGGGGTTCAGCTACACCTTC	CASSARRGFSYTF
TRBJ1-1	TRBD1	TRBV4-2	-	TGTGCCAGCAGACAACCAGGGACAGGGTCTGAAGCTTTCTTT	CASRQPGTGSEAFF
TRBJ1-3	-	TRBV7-2	-	TGTGCCAGCAGCTTAGAAGGGGGATGGTCCGGAAACACCATATATTTT	CASSLEGGWSGNTIYF
TRBJ1-1	TRBD1	TRBV28	-	TGTGCCAGCAGTTCGGGACAGGGGACCACTGAAGCTTTCTTT	CASSSGQGTTEAFF
TRBJ2-2	-	TRBV28	-	TGTGCCAGCAGGGACAGCCCAACCGGGGAGCTGTTTTTT	CASRDSPTGELFF
TRBJ1-6	TRBD1	TRBV15	-	TGTGCCACCAGCAAAGGAATGTGGACAGGGTCTAATAATTCACCCCTCCACTTT	CATSKGMWTGSNNSPLHF
TRBJ1-5	TRBD1	TRBV6-5	-	TGTGCCAGCAGGGTCGGGACAGGGGTATTCCAGCCCCAGCATTTT	CASRVGTGVFQPQHF
TRBJ1-5	-	TRBV7-2	-	TGTGCCAGCAGTTTTTATAGCAATCAGCCCCAGCATTTT	CASSFYSNQPQHF
TRBJ1-5	-	TRBV6-5	-	TGTGCCAGCAGTCAGGGTTCGAGCAATCAGCCCCAGCATTTT	CASSQGSSNQPQHF
TRBJ2-7	TRBD1	TRBV16	-	TGTGCCAGCAGCCCTAGGGGACAGGGGGGAATGAACCAGTACTTC	CASSPRGQGGMNQYF
TRBJ1-1	-	TRBV9	-	TGTGCCAGCAGCGTAGAAGGACACCTGAACACTGAAGCTTTCTTT	CASSVEGHLNTEAFF
TRBJ1-1	TRBD1	TRBV7-9	-	TGTGCCAGCAGCTTTGGACAGGGGGTCGGGGCTTTCTTT	CASSFGQGVGAFF
TRBJ1-6	TRBD1	TRBV5-4	-	TGTGCCAGCAGCCTCGCCGGGACAGGGATGGCGCCCCTCCACTTT	CASSLAGTGMAPLHF
TRBJ2-1	-	TRBV14	-	TGTGCCAGCAGCATACAGCGGGTTCTACACAATGAGCAGTTCTTC	CASSIQRVLHNEQFF
TRBJ1-3	-	TRBV11-3	-	TGTGCCAGCAGCCGAGGTGTCTCTGGAAACACCATATATTTT	CASSRGVSGNTIYF
TRBJ1-2	TRBD1	TRBV11-1	-	TGTGCCAGCAGCTACTACAGGGGACCTGGCTATGGCTACACCTTC	CASSYYRGPGYGYTF
TRBJ1-2	TRBD1	TRBV10-3	-	TGTGCCATCAGTGGGGCGACAGGGAGGCTATCTGGCTACACCTTC	CAISGATGRLSGYTF
TRBJ2-5	TRBD1	TRBV5-1	-	TGCGCCAGCAGCCTGGGAGGGACAGGGGGAGAGACCCAGTACTTC	CASSLGGTGGETQYF
TRBJ2-2	-	TRBV19	-	TGTGCCAGTAGTGTCCGATCGGGAGCCGGGGAGCTGTTTTTT	CASSVRSGAGELFF
TRBJ1-1	TRBD1	TRBV4-1	-	TGCGCCAGCGGAAAAACAGGGGACACTGAAGCTTTCTTT	CASGKTGDTEAFF
TRBJ2-3	TRBD2	TRBV9	-	TGTGCCAGCAGGCCTCCGGATAGCGGGGTCACAGATACGCAGTATTTT	CASRPPDSGVTDTQYF
TRBJ1-4	TRBD1	TRBV2	-	TGTGCCAGCAGTGACCCAGGGGGAGCGGCAACTAATGAAAAACTGTTTTTT	CASSDPGGAATNEKLFF
TRBJ2-3	-	TRBV7-2	-	TGTGCCAGCAGCTTAGAACTAGCCAAGGATACGCAGTATTTT	CASSLELAKDTQYF
TRBJ1-3	TRBD1	TRBV29-1	-	TGCAGCGCTCGGACAGGGGATAGCGACACCATATATTTT	CSARTGDSDTIYF
TRBJ2-7	-	TRBV7-8	-	TGTGCCAGCAGCGTGTACCAGGGGCCTTCCTACGAGCAGTACTTC	CASSVYQGPSYEQYF
TRBJ1-2	-	TRBV5-5	-	TGTGCCAGCAGCCATTCACAGGGAAAAGGTGGCTACACCTTC	CASSHSQGKGGYTF
TRBJ2-1	TRBD2	TRBV28	-	TGTGCCAGCAGTACGATATGGGAGGGTAACTCCTACAATGAGCAGTTCTTC	CASSTIWEGNSYNEQFF
TRBJ1-1	-	TRBV24-1	-	TGTGCCACCAGTGCCACGACAGGTGAAGCTTTCTTT	CATSATTGEAFF
TRBJ2-5	-	TRBV19	once	TGTGCCAGTACCCCCGGCCCCGGGGGAGAGACCCAGTACTTC	CASTPGPGGETQYF
TRBJ1-2	-	TRBV7-2	-	TGTGCCAGCAGCTTAGTCTTTTCGAGGGATCAGACTAACTATGGCTACACCTTC	CASSLVFSRDQTNYGYTF
TRBJ1-1	-	TRBV19	few	TGTGCCAGTAGTATGGGGAGAGGTACTGAAGCTTTCTTT	CASSMGRGTEAFF
TRBJ1-1	TRBD1	TRBV27	few	TGTGCCAGCTCAAATAGGGACAGAAACACTGAAGCTTTCTTT	CASSNRDRNTEAFF
TRBJ1-1	TRBD1	TRBV5-4	-	TGTGCCACACAAGGACAGGGTAGAACTGAAGCTTTCTTT	CATQGQGRTEAFF
TRBJ1-5	-	TRBV18	-	TGTGCCAGCTCAGTGGGACAAGTGGATCAGCCCCAGCATTTT	CASSVGQVDQPQHF
TRBJ1-1	TRBD1	TRBV7-2	-	TGTGCCAGCAGCTCATCCCGGGACAGGGGACCTGAAGCTTTCTTT	CASSSSRDRGPEAFF
TRBJ2-7	-	TRBV7-8	few	TGTGCCAGCAGCAACCGCTTGGGCGACCGCCCTGTCGAGCAGTACTTC	CASSNRLGDRPVEQYF
TRBJ2-4	TRBD1	TRBV4-1	-	TGCGCCAGCAGCCAAGGGCCGGGACAGATAAACATTCAGTACTTC	CASSQGPGQINIQYF
TRBJ1-4	-	TRBV28	-	TGTGCCAGCACCGAGGGCGGGGGTGCAACTAATGAAAAACTGTTTTTT	CASTEGGGATNEKLFF
TRBJ2-7	TRBD1	TRBV6-5	once	TGTGCCAGCAGTTACTCCCTTCCCACAGGGGGTTACGAGCAGTACTTC	CASSYSLPTGGYEQYF
TRBJ2-3	TRBD1	TRBV5-1	-	TGCGCCAGCAGCTTGGGGGGACAGAATACGCAGTATTTT	CASSLGGQNTQYF
TRBJ2-5	TRBD2	TRBV7-2	-	TGTGCCAGCAGCTCCGGGACTAGCGGGGGGCAAGAGACCCAGTACTTC	CASSSGTSGGQETQYF